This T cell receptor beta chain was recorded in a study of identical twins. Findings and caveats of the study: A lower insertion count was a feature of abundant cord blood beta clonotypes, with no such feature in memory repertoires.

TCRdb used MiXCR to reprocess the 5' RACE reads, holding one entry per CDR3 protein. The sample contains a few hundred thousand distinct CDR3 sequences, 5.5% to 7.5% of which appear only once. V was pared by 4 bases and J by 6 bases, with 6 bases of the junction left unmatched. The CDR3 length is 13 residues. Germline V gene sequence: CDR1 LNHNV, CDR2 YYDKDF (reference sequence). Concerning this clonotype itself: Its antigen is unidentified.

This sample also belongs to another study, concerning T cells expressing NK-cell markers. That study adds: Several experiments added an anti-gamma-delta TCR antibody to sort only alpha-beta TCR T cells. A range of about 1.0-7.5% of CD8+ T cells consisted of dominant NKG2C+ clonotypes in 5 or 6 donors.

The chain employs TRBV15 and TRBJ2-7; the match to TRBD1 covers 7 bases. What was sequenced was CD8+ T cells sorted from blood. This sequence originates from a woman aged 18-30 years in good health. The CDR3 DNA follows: TGTGCCACCAGCATACAGGGGCTCGGCGAGCAGTACTTC. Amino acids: CATSIQGLGEQYF. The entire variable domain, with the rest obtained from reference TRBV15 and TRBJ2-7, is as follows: DAMVIQNPRYQVTQFGKPVTLSCSQTLNHNVMYWYQQKSSQAPKLLFHYYDKDFNNEADTPDNFQSRRPNTSFCFLDIRSPGLGDTAMYLCATSIQGLGEQYFGPGTRLTVT.